A selection of T cell receptor beta chains follows, all from one sample in a study of a mutant IDH1 vaccine in newly diagnosed glioma. What these receptors recognize is not known. The repertoire was sequenced with immunoSEQ multiplex PCR; TCRdb's copy has only in-frame clones and lacks some. Here the sample spans 30,000 to 40,000 clones, around four fifths being singletons. The sequenced sample was PBMCs, obtained from a glioma patient whose treatment included an IDH1 peptide vaccine. These receptors originate from a man aged 35 to 55 with glioma. Some clones in this sample may be carry-over from other donors' samples. Each CDR3 is given with its conserved first and last residue. D genes are given only for firm matches. Expanded clones get a size class; other rows say once, few or many, or leave the size out.

clone_size	v_call	d_call	j_call	cdr3_aa	cdr3_nt
-	TRBV10-2	TRBD2	TRBJ2-3	CASSDLAGITDTQYF	TGCGCCAGCAGTGATCTAGCGGGGATAACAGATACGCAGTATTTT
-	TRBV5-6	TRBD1	TRBJ2-7	CASSFQTGSEQYF	TGTGCCAGCAGCTTCCAGACAGGGTCCGAGCAGTACTTC
-	TRBV19	-	TRBJ2-7	CASSIASFGEQYF	TGTGCCAGTAGTATAGCCAGTTTCGGCGAGCAGTACTTC
-	TRBV10-2	-	TRBJ1-6	CASSPGGGSSPLHF	TGCGCCAGCAGTCCCGGAGGGGGTAGTTCACCCCTCCACTTT
-	TRBV6-1	-	TRBJ2-7	CASSETRGAWQYF	TGTGCCAGCAGTGAAACCAGGGGGGCTTGGCAGTACTTC
once	TRBV5-1	-	TRBJ2-2	CASRTGNTGELFF	TGCGCCAGCAGGACGGGGAACACCGGGGAGCTGTTTTTT
-	TRBV2	TRBD1	TRBJ2-7	CATRTSGTGGSYEQYF	TGTGCCACCAGGACCTCCGGGACAGGGGGGTCCTACGAGCAGTACTTC
-	TRBV5-5	-	TRBJ2-7	CASSTPGLYEQYF	TGTGCCAGCAGCACCCCGGGACTCTACGAGCAGTACTTC
-	TRBV2	TRBD2	TRBJ2-5	CASSGPQASSGEETQYF	TGTGCCAGCAGTGGGCCCCAAGCGTCTAGCGGGGAAGAGACCCAGTACTTC
-	TRBV5-4	TRBD1	TRBJ2-5	CASSSFRTGNLETQYF	TGTGCCAGCAGCTCCTTTAGGACAGGGAATCTAGAGACCCAGTACTTC
-	TRBV5-4	TRBD1	TRBJ2-2	CASSLVVRGPYARHRELFF	TGTGCCAGCAGCTTGGTGGTCAGGGGGCCCTACGCCCGTCACCGGGAGCTGTTTTTT
-	TRBV19	TRBD1	TRBJ2-5	CASSTADRRLETQYF	TGTGCCAGTAGTACCGCGGACAGGAGGTTGGAGACCCAGTACTTC
once	TRBV2	-	TRBJ1-3	CASSDVAGKNSGNTIYF	TGTGCCAGCAGTGATGTCGCAGGGAAAAACTCTGGAAACACCATATATTTT
-	TRBV10-3	-	TRBJ2-5	CAISDPGETQYF	TGTGCCATCAGTGATCCAGGGGAGACCCAGTACTTC
few	TRBV7-9	TRBD1	TRBJ1-1	CASSTGVMNTEAFF	TGTGCCAGCAGCACAGGGGTAATGAACACTGAAGCTTTCTTT
-	TRBV6-5	-	TRBJ2-7	CASSPPLGHNVEQYF	TGTGCCAGCAGCCCCCCCCTCGGACATAACGTAGAGCAGTACTTC
-	TRBV5-3	-	TRBJ2-5	CARSLGLQETQYF	TGTGCCAGAAGCTTGGGGTTACAAGAGACCCAGTACTTC
-	TRBV6-1	TRBD2	TRBJ2-3	CASSKGTSGSYTDTQYF	TGTGCCAGCAGTAAAGGGACTAGCGGGAGTTACACAGATACGCAGTATTTT
-	TRBV19	-	TRBJ2-2	CASTARQDNTGELFF	TGTGCCAGTACCGCGAGACAAGACAACACCGGGGAGCTGTTTTTT
-	TRBV15	TRBD1	TRBJ2-7	CATSPYRGPYEQYF	TGTGCCACCAGCCCGTACAGGGGACCCTACGAGCAGTACTTC
-	TRBV19	-	TRBJ1-1	CASSIGGGIGEAFF	TGTGCCAGTAGTATAGGGGGAGGGATCGGTGAAGCTTTCTTT
-	TRBV15	-	TRBJ2-5	CATSRDRGREQYF	TGTGCCACCAGCAGAGATCGGGGACGGGAGCAGTACTTC
-	TRBV5-1	TRBD1	TRBJ1-2	CASSNGQGPNYGYTF	TGCGCCAGCAGCAACGGACAGGGGCCTAACTATGGCTACACCTTC
-	TRBV4-1	-	TRBJ1-2	CASSPRAGRVDGYTF	TGCGCCAGCAGCCCCCGGGCAGGGAGAGTGGATGGCTACACCTTC
-	TRBV15	TRBD2	TRBJ2-1	CATSAGGQVSNEQFF	TGTGCCACCAGCGCGGGGGGGCAGGTTTCCAATGAGCAGTTCTTC
-	TRBV5-4	TRBD1	TRBJ2-2	CASSLDLGQGANTGELFF	TGTGCCAGCAGCTTGGATTTGGGACAGGGGGCGAACACCGGGGAGCTGTTTTTT
-	TRBV4-3	-	TRBJ1-5	CASSPAVNQPQHF	TGCGCCAGCAGCCCGGCGGTCAATCAGCCCCAGCATTTT
-	TRBV29-1	-	TRBJ1-4	CSVERAGQGLFF	TGCAGCGTTGAAAGGGCAGGCCAGGGGCTGTTTTTT
-	TRBV6-5	-	TRBJ2-7	CASSYGLTYEQYF	TGTGCCAGCAGTTACGGGTTGACCTACGAGCAGTACTTC
-	TRBV29-1	TRBD2	TRBJ2-3	CSVIRTSGVSTDTQYF	TGCAGCGTTATAAGGACTAGCGGGGTCAGCACAGATACGCAGTATTTT
-	TRBV19	-	TRBJ1-1	CASSIIPGTPRMNTEAFF	TGTGCCAGTAGTATAATCCCGGGGACCCCCAGGATGAACACTGAAGCTTTCTTT
-	TRBV6-1	-	TRBJ1-2	CASTPGGYGYTF	TGTGCCAGCACCCCGGGGGGCTATGGCTACACCTTC
once	TRBV4-2	-	TRBJ1-1	CASSQVGNTEAFF	TGTGCCAGCAGCCAAGTAGGGAACACTGAAGCTTTCTTT
-	TRBV7-9	-	TRBJ2-3	CASRKDSLSTDTQYF	TGTGCCAGCCGGAAGGACAGTCTGAGCACAGATACGCAGTATTTT
medium-sized	TRBV29-1	-	TRBJ1-1	CSDGLAGRYTEAFF	TGCAGCGACGGACTTGCTGGAAGGTACACTGAAGCTTTCTTT
-	TRBV4-1	-	TRBJ2-7	CASSQDSREQYF	TGCGCCAGCAGCCAAGACTCTAGAGAGCAGTACTTC
-	TRBV5-4	-	TRBJ2-5	CASSFTQTGPQETQYF	TGTGCCAGCAGCTTCACCCAAACAGGTCCCCAAGAGACCCAGTACTTC
-	TRBV7-2	TRBD1	TRBJ1-5	CASSRGPDRASNQPQHF	TGTGCCAGCAGCCGGGGGCCTGACAGGGCCAGCAATCAGCCCCAGCATTTT
-	TRBV6-5	TRBD1	TRBJ2-7	CASRQGYEQYF	TGTGCCAGTCGACAGGGATACGAGCAGTACTTC
-	TRBV2	TRBD1	TRBJ1-5	CASSDNRGSNQPQHF	TGTGCCAGCAGCGACAACAGGGGGAGCAATCAGCCCCAGCATTTT